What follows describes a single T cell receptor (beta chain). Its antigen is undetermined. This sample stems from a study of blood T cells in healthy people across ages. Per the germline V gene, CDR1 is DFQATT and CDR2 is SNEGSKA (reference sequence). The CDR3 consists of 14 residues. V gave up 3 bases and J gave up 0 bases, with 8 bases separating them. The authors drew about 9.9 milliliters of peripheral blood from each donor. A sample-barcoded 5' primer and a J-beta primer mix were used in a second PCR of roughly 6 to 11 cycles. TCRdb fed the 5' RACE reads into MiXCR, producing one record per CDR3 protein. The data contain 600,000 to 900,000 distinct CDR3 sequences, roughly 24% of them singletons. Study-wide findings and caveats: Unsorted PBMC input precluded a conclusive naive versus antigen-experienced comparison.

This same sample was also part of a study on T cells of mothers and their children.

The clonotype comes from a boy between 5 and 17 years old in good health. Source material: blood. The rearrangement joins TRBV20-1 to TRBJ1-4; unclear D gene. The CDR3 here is CSASPRTTNEKLFF. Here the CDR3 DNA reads TGCAGTGCTAGTCCCCGGACAACTAATGAAAAACTGTTTTTT.